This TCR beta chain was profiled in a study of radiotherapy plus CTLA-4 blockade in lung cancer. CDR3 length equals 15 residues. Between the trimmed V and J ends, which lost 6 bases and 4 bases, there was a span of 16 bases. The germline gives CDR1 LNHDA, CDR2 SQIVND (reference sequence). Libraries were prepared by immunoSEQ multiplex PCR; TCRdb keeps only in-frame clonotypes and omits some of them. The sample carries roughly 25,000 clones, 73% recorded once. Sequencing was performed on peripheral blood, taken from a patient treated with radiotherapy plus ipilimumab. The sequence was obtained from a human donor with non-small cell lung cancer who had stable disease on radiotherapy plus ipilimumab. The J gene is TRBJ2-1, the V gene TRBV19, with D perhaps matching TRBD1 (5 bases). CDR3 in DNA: TGTGCCAGTAGGACAGTCTCTTCCCCTTACAATGAGCAGTTCTTC. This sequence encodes CASRTVSSPYNEQFF.